This T cell receptor (beta chain) was sequenced in a study of cytomegalovirus exposure and HLA in healthy donors (dated by TCRdb to 2015 to 2018). Background on the whole study: An earlier analysis of some 500 of the donors reported 250 to 300 Gb of sequence data and some 120 million unique TCR beta sequences from 150 million to 200 million T cells. Typing coverage differed by locus: A, B, C, DRB1 and DQB1 were typed in about 629-640 donors, DQA1 in about 510, DPA1 in some 610, and DPB1 in 450 to 480. Rather than drawing on any new phenotypic data, the later analysis identified candidate immune exposures from TCR beta sequences and the way those sequences occurred across donors. Besides the first cohort of under 700 subjects, a separate validation cohort made up of about 120 different subjects was used. A handful of DR-DQ haplotypes were handled as single units for association and clustering because linkage in the cohort was strong. To predict cytomegalovirus infection status, the study combined high-throughput TCR immunosequencing, statistical association of individual TCRs with disease status, and machine learning. An early release covering over 500 HLA-typed donors comprised approximately 290 gigabases of sequencing data and 85 million or so unique TCR sequences. Both class I and class II loci were covered by HLA typing, at four-digit resolution. An earlier analysis of several hundred of the donors applied high-throughput TCR beta sequencing to assess whether each TCR beta V gene segment acted as functional or pseudogenic. Donor age, sex, ethnicity and CMV serostatus were compiled together with the repertoire data. Among some 410 genotyped donors of the cohort, an average of around 240,000 unique TCR beta nucleotide sequences were sequenced per donor, 15% to 20% of them non-productive. Genome-wide SNP genotypes for about 55% of the roughly 670 donors were used in a later genetic analysis, which treated that subset as a discovery cohort. Every discovery cohort repertoire had been produced on one sequencing platform. Of the 300 to 450 genotyped donors, roughly 80% fell in the genetic ancestry cluster associated with self-reported Caucasian donors. A later analysis re-examined previously published TCR beta repertoires from 610 or so donors and added high-resolution HLA genotyping to investigate patterns of TCR occurrence. The study aimed to test whether signatures of past pathogen exposure could be identified by cataloging public T cell receptors. The study used immunosequencing to profile the T cell repertoires of about 670 subjects and linked those repertoires to cytomegalovirus serostatus. Summary of the overall study and its limitations: Presence/absence analyses assumed roughly uniform sequencing depth across donors, an assumption that may not hold. Strong co-occurrence of HLA alleles, especially DR and DQ, made assigning TCR associations to individual alleles difficult. In an earlier analysis of more than 500 of the donors, most TCR beta V segments appeared in productive rearrangements about 87% or about 30% of the time, broadly matching IMGT annotations. The cohort was sequenced for TCR beta chains only, and without alpha or paired-chain data the features that could be detected were limited. Specific HLA alleles were associated with around 18,000 TCR beta sequences at a false discovery rate of 0.05 in a later analysis. Because HLA typing was missing for some donors at each locus, association tests included only the typed subset. According to a later analysis, most CMV-associated TCR beta chains appeared to be HLA-restricted, and the HLA associations seemed to be driven largely by CMV exposure. In the study, approximately 150 TCR beta chains were listed as associated with cytomegalovirus. The classifier was reported to diagnose cytomegalovirus status with high specificity and sensitivity in both the original cohort and the validation cohort. A later analysis found that HLA-associated TCR beta chains were more clonally expanded and had lower generation probabilities than equally common non-associated chains. Correlated functional status among segregating V segments might be attributable to linkage disequilibrium, but an unknown experimental factor could not be ruled out. For the cohort, immune exposure information was limited to CMV serostatus. Three of the identified cytomegalovirus-associated TCR beta chains were confirmed in vitro to be specific for cytomegalovirus antigens. A further reported finding was that TCR beta sequences accurately predicted the HLA-A and HLA-B alleles for most subjects in the first cohort. A cluster of highly shared sequence variants was judged likely to be a technical artifact of the sequencing pipeline. Most TCR sequences were observed very rarely across donors, whereas some public TCRs were present in many individuals. Over 15 rarely observed V segments, including chromosome 9 orphons, were excluded from the earlier analysis of a few hundred of the donors because counts were too low. The authors suggested that the approach could potentially be generalized to other disease states and immunological phenotypes. A later analysis reported that several top co-occurrence clusters appeared linked to parvovirus B19, influenza, CMV and Epstein-Barr virus. In a later genetic analysis, a missense DCLRE1C variant was associated with V-gene and J-gene trimming of TCR beta chains, and the association was replicated in an independent cohort. A later genetic analysis reported fewer N-insertions in productive TCRs among donors in an Asian-associated ancestry cluster than the 666-donor mean. A later analysis found that TCR association rates varied across HLA loci, with DRB1 alleles showing the most associated TCRs and HLA-C alleles the fewest.

The cohort comprised 550 to 700 healthy bone marrow donors. All cohort members were sampled while nominally healthy, although unrecorded immune exposures were likely present. The donor tested CMV seronegative and was one of the 352 seronegative cohort members. A peripheral blood sample was collected from each donor, and TCR beta sequencing was performed on peripheral blood mononuclear cells. The Qiagen DNeasy Blood Extraction Kit was used to extract genomic DNA from the blood cell samples. The library was produced with the immunoSEQ multiplex PCR assay. The multiplex PCR relied on a mix of 60 forward primers for TCR Vbeta segments and 13 reverse primers for TCR Jbeta segments. A multiplex PCR assay on genomic DNA amplified the CDR3 region of rearranged TCR beta genes. Amplified TCR beta libraries were sequenced as 87-base-pair reads on the Illumina HiSeq System. Per the authors' processing: Across the 500 to 850 repertoires, a later analysis counted approximately 75 million unique TCR beta chains, 8.5 million to 12 million of which were shared by at least two donors. A nearest-neighbor algorithm error-corrected the raw reads and collapsed the reads into unique sequences, merging closely related sequences to remove PCR and sequencing errors. To assign V, D and J gene segments, CDR3 sequences were aligned to IMGT reference sequences. For a sequence to be retained, a match of at least six nucleotides was required to both a V gene segment and a J gene segment. A rearrangement was called productive if the CDR3 had no stop codons and remained in frame with V and J, and every other rearrangement was called non-productive. CDR3 was defined by IMGT convention, running from the second conserved V-encoded cysteine to the conserved J-encoded phenylalanine. Sequences without an unambiguous match to a single V gene segment were excluded from the earlier analysis of over 500 of the donors. In an earlier analysis of approximately 610 of the donors, V segments were called functional above 56.7% productive rearrangements and were called segregating when the between-donor standard deviation exceeded 5%. A statistical classification framework was built to diagnose cytomegalovirus status from the catalog of TCR beta chain sequences. In a later analysis, V and J genes were assigned by comparing TCR nucleotide sequences against IMGT/GENE-DB human TR gene sequences. In a later analysis, CDR3 sequences and most-parsimonious VDJ recombination scenarios were assigned using the TCRdist pipeline. A later analysis defined each TCR beta chain by its CDR3 amino acid sequence plus V-gene family, and excluded reads lacking a unique V-gene family. In a later analysis, fewer than 600 highly shared, low-generation-probability nucleotide sequences were removed to address suspected cross-contamination and a sequencing artifact. For each public chain, a later analysis derived a clonal expansion index from normalized ranks of inferred template counts within each repertoire. In a later analysis, generation probabilities were computed using a VDJ recombination model fitted to out-of-frame rearrangements, and the results were checked against IGoR. In a later analysis, hypergeometric tests were used to score TCR-TCR, TCR-HLA and TCR-CMV co-occurrence, with a repertoire-size bias correction applied to TCR pairs. To estimate false discovery rates, a later analysis permuted the HLA or CMV assignments 20 times. In a later analysis, co-occurring TCRs were grouped using DBSCAN, with TCRdist sequence similarity added in when clustering inside HLA-allele-positive subsets. For co-occurrence clustering, repertoires with fewer than 30,000 or more than 120,000 public chains were excluded, along with roughly 5 repertoires with anomalous nucleotide sharing. The table comes from immuneACCESS by way of TCRdb, which keeps in-frame sequences with V and J called. Part of the clones is missing from these tables; in studies checked, under half for an unresolved V gene and the rest for unknown reasons. V and J calls plus clone size are reproduced from that table; the DNA served to infer D and trimming. The sample table lists 100,000 to 150,000 clones, 70% to 85% of them with a count of one. Clones ranked in the top ten supply approximately 1.1% of the sample.

Worth noting for this clone: Its antigen specificity is not known. No qualities accompany the bases; no much larger clone lies one base away.

The TCR was taken from a boy aged 5-17 years in good health and CMV-seronegative. The specimen was PBMCs.

The DNA sequence is as follows: TGTGCCTGGAGGGGGACATGCGGCTACACCTTC. Translated, this gives CAWRGTCGYTF. The receptor chain draws on TRBV30 and TRBJ1-2; a tentative D call is TRBD1 (6 bases match). The CDR3 runs 11 residues from the cysteine to the phenylalanine. The DNA shown is the 33-base CDR3, in frame from base 1. From the germline V gene (reference sequence), CDR1 is GTSNPN and CDR2 is SVGIG. V is reduced by 3 bases and J by 8 bases, leaving a spacing of 10 bases between them.